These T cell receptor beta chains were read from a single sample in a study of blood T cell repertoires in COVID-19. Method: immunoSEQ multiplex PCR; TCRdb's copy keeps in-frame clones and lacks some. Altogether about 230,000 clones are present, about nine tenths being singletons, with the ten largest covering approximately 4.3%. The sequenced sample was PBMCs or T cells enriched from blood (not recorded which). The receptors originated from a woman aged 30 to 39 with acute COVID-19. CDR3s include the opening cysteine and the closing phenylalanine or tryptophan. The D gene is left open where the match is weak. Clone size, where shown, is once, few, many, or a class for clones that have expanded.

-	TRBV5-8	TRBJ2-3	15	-	TGTGCCAGCAGCCGATCCCCAACGGGTGGCTATACGCAGTATTTT	CASSRSPTGGYTQYF
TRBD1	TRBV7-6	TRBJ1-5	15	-	TGTGCCAGCAGCTTTACTTCAGGGGGGAATCAGCCCCAGCATTTT	CASSFTSGGNQPQHF
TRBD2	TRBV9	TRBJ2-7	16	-	TGTGCCAGCAGCGTAGAGACAGCGGGGGGATTGTACGAGCAGTACTTC	CASSVETAGGLYEQYF
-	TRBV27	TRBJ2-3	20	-	TGTGCCAGCAGTTTGAGTGGACAGCCCCTGACTTGGAGTCGAACAGATACGCAGTATTTT	CASSLSGQPLTWSRTDTQYF
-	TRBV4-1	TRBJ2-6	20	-	TGCGCCAGCAGCCAGACCAGGGCCCAGAGTATCCCCTCTGGGGCCAACGTCCTGACTTTC	CASSQTRAQSIPSGANVLTF
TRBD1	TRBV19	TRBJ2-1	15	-	TGTGCCAGTAGCCAGGGACAGGGGCCTTACAATGAGCAGTTCTTC	CASSQGQGPYNEQFF
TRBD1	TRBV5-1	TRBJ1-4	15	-	TGCGCCAGCAGCTTGGAGGGACAGAGATATGAAAAACTGTTTTTT	CASSLEGQRYEKLFF
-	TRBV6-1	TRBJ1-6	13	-	TGTGCCAGCAGTGAAGACAGCTATTCACCCCTCCACTTT	CASSEDSYSPLHF
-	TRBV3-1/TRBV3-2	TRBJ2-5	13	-	TGTGCCAGCAGCCAAGAGGGGGGAGAGACCCAGTACTTC	CASSQEGGETQYF
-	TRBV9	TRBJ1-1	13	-	TGTGCCAGCAGCGTAGCCCTTGGGCCTGAAGCTTTCTTT	CASSVALGPEAFF
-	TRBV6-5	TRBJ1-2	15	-	TGTGCCAGCAGTTCCGACCGGGATATTTACGATGGCTACACCTTC	CASSSDRDIYDGYTF
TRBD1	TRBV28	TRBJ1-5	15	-	TGTGCCAGCAGTTCCGGGACAGGGGGAAGTCAGCCCCAGCATTTT	CASSSGTGGSQPQHF
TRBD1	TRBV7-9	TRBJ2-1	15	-	TGTGCCAGCAGTCCTGACAGGGCTAATGGCAATGAGCAGTTCTTC	CASSPDRANGNEQFF
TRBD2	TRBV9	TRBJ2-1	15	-	TGTGCCAGCAGCGTAACTAGCGGGGGTTACAATGAGCAGTTCTTC	CASSVTSGGYNEQFF
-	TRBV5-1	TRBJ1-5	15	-	TGCGCCAGCAGCTTGGAGGGGGGGCTGTATCAGCCCCAGCATTTT	CASSLEGGLYQPQHF
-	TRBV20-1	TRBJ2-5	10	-	TGCAGTGCACTATTGGAGACCCAGTACTTC	CSALLETQYF
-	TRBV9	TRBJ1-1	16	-	TGTGCCAGCAGCCCCAAAGCGTACAGGGAAGGGACTGAAGCTTTCTTT	CASSPKAYREGTEAFF
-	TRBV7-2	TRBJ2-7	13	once	TGTGCCAGCAGCCCCCCGGCGGACTACGAGCAGTACTTC	CASSPPADYEQYF
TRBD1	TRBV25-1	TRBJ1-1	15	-	TGTGCCAGCAGTGACGGGACAGGCATGAACACTGAAGCTTTCTTT	CASSDGTGMNTEAFF
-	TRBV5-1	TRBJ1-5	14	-	TGCGCCAGCAGCTTGTTCGCAGGGGAACAGCCCCAGCATTTT	CASSLFAGEQPQHF
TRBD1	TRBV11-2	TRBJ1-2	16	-	TGTGCCAGCAGCTCCGGACAGGGCGCGTATAACTATGGCTACACCTTC	CASSSGQGAYNYGYTF
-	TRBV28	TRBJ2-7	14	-	TGTGCCAGCAGTTTCGACAGCACAGCCTACGAGCAGTACTTC	CASSFDSTAYEQYF
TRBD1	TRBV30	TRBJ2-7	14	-	TGTGCCTGGAGTGATTGGACAGGGGGCGCCGAGCAGTACTTC	CAWSDWTGGAEQYF
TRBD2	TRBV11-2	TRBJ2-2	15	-	TGTGCCAGCAGCATTAGCGGGGGGGAAGCCGGGGAGCTGTTTTTT	CASSISGGEAGELFF
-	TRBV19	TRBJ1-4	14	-	TGTGCCAGTAGTTTCCCAGGGGTGGGTGAAAAACTGTTTTTT	CASSFPGVGEKLFF
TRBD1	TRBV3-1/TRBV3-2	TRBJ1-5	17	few	TGTGCCAGCAGCCCCTCGGGGGACAGGGGGACCAATCAGCCCCAGCATTTT	CASSPSGDRGTNQPQHF
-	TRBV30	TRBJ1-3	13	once	TGTGCCTGGAGACAAAAATCTGGAAACACCATATATTTT	CAWRQKSGNTIYF
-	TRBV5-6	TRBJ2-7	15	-	TGTGCCAGCAGCCGGGATATGGCGGGCTCCTACGAGCAGTACTTC	CASSRDMAGSYEQYF
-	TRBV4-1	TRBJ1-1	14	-	TGCGCCAGCAGGGAACCGGGGACATACACTGAAGCTTTCTTT	CASREPGTYTEAFF
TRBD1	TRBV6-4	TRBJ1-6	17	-	TGTGCCAGCAGTGACTCCAGAAACAGGGGACGGAATTCACCCCTCCACTTT	CASSDSRNRGRNSPLHF
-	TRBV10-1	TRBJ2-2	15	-	TGCGCCAGCAGTGTCGGGACAACGAACACCGGGGAGCTGTTTTTT	CASSVGTTNTGELFF
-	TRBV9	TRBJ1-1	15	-	TGTGCCAGCAGCGTAGAAGGGGTGGTTGGCACTGAAGCTTTCTTT	CASSVEGVVGTEAFF
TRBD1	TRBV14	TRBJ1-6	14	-	TGTGCCAGCAGCCAGACAGGGGGAGGATCACCCCTCCACTTT	CASSQTGGGSPLHF
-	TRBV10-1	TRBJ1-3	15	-	TGCGCCAGCAGGGACGTGGGGGGATCAGGAAACACCATATATTTT	CASRDVGGSGNTIYF
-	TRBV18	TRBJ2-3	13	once	TGTGCCAGCTCACCATCAGGCACAGATACGCAGTATTTT	CASSPSGTDTQYF
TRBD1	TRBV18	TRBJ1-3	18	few	TGTGCCAGCTCAACTAGGGGACAGGGAACTCTTCTCGGAAACACCATATATTTT	CASSTRGQGTLLGNTIYF
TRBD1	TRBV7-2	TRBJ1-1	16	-	TGTGCCAGCAGCTTGCTTCAGGACAGGGACGACACTGAAGCTTTCTTT	CASSLLQDRDDTEAFF
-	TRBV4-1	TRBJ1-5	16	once	TGCGCCAGCAGCCCTTTTATCGGGGTTTTCAATCAGCCCCAGCATTTT	CASSPFIGVFNQPQHF
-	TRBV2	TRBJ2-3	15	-	TGTGCCAGCAGCTTCAGGGATTTCGAGACAGATACGCAGTATTTT	CASSFRDFETDTQYF
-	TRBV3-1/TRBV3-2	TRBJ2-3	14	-	TGTGCCAGCAGCCAAGCCCTAGAAGCAGATACGCAGTATTTT	CASSQALEADTQYF